This T cell receptor (beta chain) was profiled in a study of blood T cell repertoires in COVID-19. Study in general: In each case, the material was cDNA or gDNA derived from T cells, B-cell-depleted T cells, or PBMCs.

After removal of 2 bases from V and 4 bases from J, the junction contained 10 bases not matched to a gene. The germline V gene encodes CDR1 MDHEN and CDR2 SYDVKM. The CDR3 runs to 17 residues. Per the study methods: Amplification from reference gene primers served as the basis for estimated nucleated cell counts. Only in-frame clones appear in the TCRdb table, and some are missing; sequencing was by immunoSEQ multiplex PCR. D and trimming were read from the DNA, whereas the V and J calls and clone size are those reported in that table. The sample lists about 210,000 clones, approximately 80% occurring once. Which cohort a participant joined came from the clinical history participants gave.

The source material was PBMCs or T cells enriched from blood (not recorded which). V gene TRBV28 combines with J gene TRBJ2-3; 9 nucleotides match TRBD2. The clonotype comes from a man younger than 40 with acute COVID-19. CDR3 DNA sequence: TGTGCCAGCAGTTTAGAGCCAGCGGGGGGCCGTCCAGATACGCAGTATTTT. Residues: CASSLEPAGGRPDTQYF.